The rows below give T cell receptor beta chains drawn from one sample of a study of blood T cell repertoires in COVID-19. Sequencing used immunoSEQ multiplex PCR; TCRdb keeps in-frame clones, though not all of them. The sample yields over 90,000 clones, around 87% seen once. Sequenced input: peripheral blood. The receptors shown here come from a woman aged 45-65 years with COVID-19, enrolled during active disease. Each CDR3 is given without its conserved first and last residue.

J,V,CDR3
TRBJ2-7,TRBV6-5,ASSYAVAYEQY
TRBJ1-2,TRBV28,ASSHRDRGRAGYT
TRBJ2-5,TRBV5-5,ASSLLPGSQETQY
TRBJ2-5,TRBV2,ASSELQETQY
TRBJ2-2,TRBV6-5,ASRKQGLVTGELF
TRBJ2-2,TRBV29-1,SARQERNTGELF
TRBJ1-1,TRBV30,AWSNQRTGLMNTEAF
TRBJ1-6,TRBV6-2/TRBV6-3,ASSYDFSYNSPLH
TRBJ1-5,TRBV6-1,ASSVGTGLSNQPQH
TRBJ2-3,TRBV2,ASSLGTSGGRTDTQY
TRBJ2-5,TRBV10-3,AISESGSGQGQTQY
TRBJ1-2,TRBV9,ASSVAGGYGYT
TRBJ2-1,TRBV4-1,ASSQETGGGNEQF
TRBJ2-2,TRBV7-8,ASSLSSGTGELF
TRBJ2-3,TRBV3-1/TRBV3-2,ASSQDLRTGGDTQY
TRBJ2-5,TRBV27,ASSLEVLGGPETQY